This T cell receptor (beta chain) was captured in a study of OX40 agonist ivuxolimab in advanced cancers. As for the study in general: Partial response was recorded in three patients: one hepatocellular carcinoma and two cutaneous melanoma cases. Study-level findings and limits: Some patients without response likewise showed low normalized clonal expansion. CD4+ and CD8+ T cells in blood underwent clonal expansion by week 6 at 0.1 to 3.0 mg/kg.

A remark on this clone: Antigen unknown.

V lost 3 bases and J lost 2, with 8 bases in between. CDR3 length: 14 amino acids. Per germline, CDR1 LNHNV and CDR2 YYDKDF (reference sequence). Repertoires were generated with immunoSEQ multiplex PCR, while TCRdb's copy carries only in-frame clones and drops some. This repertoire shows some 73,000 clones, 85% to 90% found once; its top ten account for 0.4% to 0.65%. The receptor's source is an adult with an advanced solid tumor such as melanoma, head and neck, liver or kidney cancer. The starting material was CD4+ or CD8+ T cells sorted from blood, obtained in a trial of the OX40 agonist ivuxolimab. The chain joins TRBV15 to TRBJ1-5; weak D call: TRBD1 (6 bases). This CDR3 reads CATSRAGGNQPQHF. The CDR3 DNA reads as TGTGCCACCAGCAGGGCAGGGGGCAATCAGCCCCAGCATTTT.